These T cell receptor beta chains were read from a single sample in a study of T cell responses to AZD1222 COVID-19 vaccine. TCRdb's table, derived via immunoSEQ multiplex PCR, lists solely in-frame clones and lacks some. Here the sample spans almost 95,000 clones, roughly 85% being singletons. The sample here was peripheral blood, taken 28 days after the second AZD1222 dose. The receptors were sampled from an adult who received the AZD1222 COVID-19 vaccine. The CDR3 runs from the conserved cysteine through the conserved F or W. D genes are given only for firm matches. Clone size is stated in some rows and not others, as once, few, many or a class when expanded.

>NA|TRBV7-8|TRBJ2-1|TRBD1
TGTGCCAGCAGCACCGACAGGGTGACCTACAATGAGCAGTTCTTC
CASSTDRVTYNEQFF
>NA|TRBV2|TRBJ2-1|TRBD2
TGTGCCAGCAGTGATCGGCTAGCGGGAGTGGGGAATGAGCAGTTCTTC
CASSDRLAGVGNEQFF
>NA|TRBV28|TRBJ2-1|TRBD2
TGTGCCAGCAGTTTATTGTTGGGGACTAGCGGGAGGGACTACAATGAGCAGTTCTTC
CASSLLLGTSGRDYNEQFF
>once|TRBV21-1|TRBJ2-1|NA
TGTGCCAGCAGCGCCCGCCTTGGCGGATATAGCTCCTACAATGAGCAGTTCTTC
CASSARLGGYSSYNEQFF
>NA|TRBV2|TRBJ2-5|NA
TGTGCCAGCAGGTTACTGGGGGAGACCCAGTACTTC
CASRLLGETQYF
>NA|TRBV27|TRBJ1-4|TRBD1
TGTGCCAGCAGCTACCTAGGGACAGGATGGCCCCTTAATGAAAAACTGTTTTTT
CASSYLGTGWPLNEKLFF
>NA|TRBV18|TRBJ1-5|TRBD1
TGTGCCAGCTCACCTTCAATGAATCAGGGGGATCAGCCCCAGCATTTT
CASSPSMNQGDQPQHF
>NA|TRBV19|TRBJ2-7|TRBD2
TGTGCCAGTAGGGAATTTAGCGGGGGACCCTACGAGCAGTACTTC
CASREFSGGPYEQYF
>NA|TRBV5-1|TRBJ2-3|TRBD2
TGCGCCAGCAGCTCCGGACTAGCGGGGGGCACAGATACGCAGTATTTT
CASSSGLAGGTDTQYF
>NA|TRBV29-1|TRBJ2-7|TRBD2
TGCAGCGTACGACTAGCGGCATACGAGCAGTACTTC
CSVRLAAYEQYF
>NA|TRBV19|TRBJ2-7|NA
TGTGCCAGTAGTGCACAAAGAGCTCTGGGCTACGAGCAGTACTTC
CASSAQRALGYEQYF
>NA|TRBV7-9|TRBJ1-1|NA
TGTGCCAGCAGCTTAATCCTCGGGAAATCAGAAGCTTTCTTT
CASSLILGKSEAFF
>NA|TRBV18|TRBJ1-1|TRBD1
TGTGCCAGCTCACCGCGTACGGGAGAGACAGGGAGGACTGAAGCTTTCTTT
CASSPRTGETGRTEAFF
>once|TRBV21-1|TRBJ1-3|NA
TGTGCCAGCAGCAAAGAACATCAGGGATTTGGAAACACCATATATTTT
CASSKEHQGFGNTIYF
>NA|TRBV7-6|TRBJ1-2|NA
TGTGCCAGCAGCCCCTCTGGCGGGGGAAAGCGCTATGGCTACACCTTC
CASSPSGGGKRYGYTF
>few|TRBV11-2|TRBJ1-2|TRBD1
TGTGCCAGCAGCTTAATCGCGAGTGGGACAGGGAGAACTAATGGCTACACCTTC
CASSLIASGTGRTNGYTF
>NA|TRBV7-9|TRBJ1-4|NA
TGTGCCAGCAGCTTACAGGCTACTAATGAAAAACTGTTTTTT
CASSLQATNEKLFF
>NA|TRBV3-1/TRBV3-2|TRBJ1-2|TRBD1
TGTGCCAGCAGCCACCCCTCCGGGACAGGGCATGGCTACACCTTC
CASSHPSGTGHGYTF
>NA|TRBV7-3|TRBJ2-6|NA
TGTGCCAGCAGCTTAGGGGTTCGGGGGTCTGGGGCCAACGTCCTGACTTTC
CASSLGVRGSGANVLTF
>once|TRBV6-2/TRBV6-3|TRBJ2-2|NA
TGTGCCAGCAGTTACTTGCTGGGAACCGGGGAGCTGTTTTTT
CASSYLLGTGELFF
>once|TRBV15|TRBJ1-1|NA
TGTGCCACCAGCAGAGATTACGACACTGAAGCTTTCTTT
CATSRDYDTEAFF
>NA|TRBV2|TRBJ2-5|NA
TGTGCCAGCAGTGAAAACAGGGACCAAGAGACCCAGTACTTC
CASSENRDQETQYF
>few|TRBV6-5|TRBJ1-1|NA
TGTGCCAGCAGAGAGGACAGACTGAACACTGAAGCTTTCTTT
CASREDRLNTEAFF
>NA|TRBV19|TRBJ1-1|NA
TGTGCCAGTAGTGTGCCGGCAGGTTGGTTGAACACTGAAGCTTTCTTT
CASSVPAGWLNTEAFF
>NA|TRBV28|TRBJ2-1|TRBD2
TGTGCCAGCAGTTCTCAACCGCGGACTAGCGGGAAAAGATACAATGAGCAGTTCTTC
CASSSQPRTSGKRYNEQFF
>once|TRBV9|TRBJ1-1|TRBD1
TGTGCCAGCAGCGCCCGGGACAGGGTGAACACTGAAGCTTTCTTT
CASSARDRVNTEAFF
>NA|TRBV30|TRBJ1-4|NA
TGTGCCTGTAGGCAGGAAAAACTGTTTTTT
CACRQEKLFF
>NA|TRBV5-4|TRBJ1-3|NA
TGTGCCAGCAGCTTGGGGCAGGGGACCTCCCCCCTTGCTGGAAACACCATATATTTT
CASSLGQGTSPLAGNTIYF
>once|TRBV4-2|TRBJ1-1|TRBD1
TGTGCCAGCAGCCAAGATGGAGTTCGGACAGGGATGAACACTGAAGCTTTCTTT
CASSQDGVRTGMNTEAFF
>NA|TRBV3-1/TRBV3-2|TRBJ2-7|TRBD1
TGTGCCAGCAGCCAAGGGTTGGGGACAGGGGCTAACGAGCAGTACTTC
CASSQGLGTGANEQYF
>NA|TRBV15|TRBJ1-1|NA
TGTGCCACCAGCAGAGATATACATCCCACTGAAGCTTTCTTT
CATSRDIHPTEAFF
>NA|TRBV30|TRBJ2-3|NA
TGTGCCGGACTACAGGGGGGGAGCACAGATACGCAGTATTTT
CAGLQGGSTDTQYF
>medium-sized|TRBV30|TRBJ1-1|TRBD1
TGTGCCTGGAGGCGGCCCGACAGGGAGGGAACTGAAGCTTTCTTT
CAWRRPDREGTEAFF
>NA|TRBV19|TRBJ2-2|TRBD1
TGTGCCAGTAGTCGTCCCGGGACAGGGTTGTGGGGAGACACCGGGGAGCTGTTTTTT
CASSRPGTGLWGDTGELFF
>NA|TRBV28|TRBJ2-3|NA
TGTGCCAGCAGGGTAGGGGGGGGGACAGATACGCAGTATTTT
CASRVGGGTDTQYF
>NA|TRBV30|TRBJ2-7|NA
TGTGCCTGGAGTCCCCTTGGGTACGAGCAGTACTTC
CAWSPLGYEQYF
>NA|TRBV10-2|TRBJ1-5|NA
TGCGCCAGCAGTAACCGGGTAGGAAGTCAGCCCCAGCATTTT
CASSNRVGSQPQHF
>NA|TRBV19|TRBJ2-3|NA
TGTGCCAGCTTGGGCCGTTCGGATACGCAGTATTTT
CASLGRSDTQYF
>NA|TRBV3-1/TRBV3-2|TRBJ2-2|NA
TGTGCCAGCAGCCAAGACCGGGACATTAGCACCGGGGAGCTGTTTTTT
CASSQDRDISTGELFF
>NA|TRBV9|TRBJ2-2|NA
TGTGCCAGCAGCGTAAGGGGCCCGAACACCGGGGAGCTGTTTTTT
CASSVRGPNTGELFF
>NA|TRBV6-7|TRBJ1-5|NA
TGTGCCAGCAGTTACGGCCCCGATCTGACCCAGCATTTT
CASSYGPDLTQHF
>NA|TRBV2|TRBJ1-6|NA
TGTGCCAGCAGGGAGGAGGCTAATTCACCCCTCCACTTT
CASREEANSPLHF
>NA|TRBV7-2|TRBJ1-1|TRBD1
TGTGCCAGCAGCTTACAAGGGGGCTTCACTGAAGCTTTCTTT
CASSLQGGFTEAFF
>NA|TRBV7-3|TRBJ2-2|NA
TGTGCCAGCAGCTTACAGGGGCTAGCCGGGGAGCTGTTTTTT
CASSLQGLAGELFF
>once|TRBV24-1|TRBJ2-7|NA
TGTGCCACCAGTGCTCCCGGTGACGTCTACGAGCAGTACTTC
CATSAPGDVYEQYF
>few|TRBV10-3|TRBJ2-7|TRBD2
TGTGCCACCGGGACTAGCGGGAGGCCGTTCCGTTACGCGCAGTACTTC
CATGTSGRPFRYAQYF
>NA|TRBV18|TRBJ1-5|NA
TGTGCCAGCTCGCGAGGGGGGGCCGGAAGGCATTTT
CASSRGGAGRHF
>NA|TRBV29-1|TRBJ2-3|TRBD2
TGCAGCACTAACGGAGCGGGAGGGGGCACAGATACGCAGTATTTT
CSTNGAGGGTDTQYF
>NA|TRBV4-2|TRBJ2-3|NA
TGTGCCAGCAGCCAAGGGGGTAGCGGCACAGATACGCAGTATTTT
CASSQGGSGTDTQYF
>once|TRBV4-2|TRBJ1-4|NA
TGTGCCAGCAGCCAGGCCGGACTCGGTAGTAATGAAAAACTGTTTTTT
CASSQAGLGSNEKLFF
>NA|TRBV27|TRBJ2-7|TRBD2
TGTGCCAGCAGTGACTGGGGGGGGACCTACGAGCAGTACTTC
CASSDWGGTYEQYF
>NA|TRBV7-6|TRBJ2-1|NA
TGTGCCAGCAGCTTAGCGCATGGCGAATACAATGAGCAGTTCTTC
CASSLAHGEYNEQFF
>NA|TRBV5-1|TRBJ2-5|TRBD1
TGCGCCAGCAGCCCAGGACAGGTTGTTCAAGAGACCCAGTACTTC
CASSPGQVVQETQYF